The present T cell receptor (beta chain) was sequenced within a study of cytomegalovirus exposure and HLA in healthy donors. In the study overall: Among the roughly 430 genotyped donors, around 81% were placed in the Caucasian-associated ancestry cluster. The study, taken as a whole, reports: The investigators catalogued 150 or so TCR beta chains as cytomegalovirus-associated. Confirmation was obtained in vitro that a few CMV-associated chains are specific for CMV antigens.

The PCR made use of 60 Vbeta and 13 Jbeta primers. The data were produced by immunoSEQ multiplex PCR, yet TCRdb's version contains in-frame clones alone and is incomplete. The data contain some 120,000 clones, roughly 70% of them singletons. V shed 3 bases and J shed 4 bases, with 15 bases lying between them. The CDR3 extends over 14 amino acids. Germline values: CDR1 SQVTM, CDR2 ANQGSEA. Note on this clone: What it binds is unknown.

V gene TRBV29-1 combines with J gene TRBJ1-1; D not certain. This TCR derives from a middle-aged woman in good health and CMV-seropositive. Sample: PBMCs. CDR3 loop: CSVEPPPQSTEAFF. CDR3 DNA: TGCAGCGTTGAGCCGCCCCCACAATCCACTGAAGCTTTCTTT.